This TCR beta chain was observed in a study of T cell repertoires in cytomegalovirus infection (dated 2019 in TCRdb). As for the study more broadly: Peptide stimulations targeted recently identified HLA-C-restricted CMV epitopes, whose presentation resists viral immunomodulation, together with well-studied HLA-B-restricted epitopes. The HLA type of each donor mattered for the analysis, because public TCR beta signatures pointed to carriage of CMV infection along with the matching HLA type.

Sequencing instrument: Illumina HiSeq 1500. TCRdb ran its own pipeline on the public reads, namely fastp trimming at Q25 and MiXCR clone calling, and kept in-frame beta chains. One record per CDR3 amino acid sequence lists the most common genes and DNA. The sample table holds 200,000 or so distinct CDR3 sequences, of which 35% to 40% were seen once. The top ten clonotypes cover more than 50% of the sample. The research as a whole found: Cumulative frequency of public TCR beta family members discriminated carriers of CMV infection plus the relevant HLA type in this cohort and an independent roughly 330-donor cohort. The ex vivo response was dominated by HLA-C-restricted CMV-specific TCR beta clonotypes, which also provided the single most frequent clonotype in two of eight donors.

Remarks on this clonotype: What antigen it recognizes has not been identified. Nothing much larger sits one base from this clone, and base qualities are not available.

The treatment or condition label corresponds to: in vitro stimulation with specific CMV peptide epitopes to enrich CMV-specific T cells. This TCR derives from a human donor in good health (CMV status not recorded). Some clones in this sample may be carry-over from other donors' samples. The source was CD8+ T cells from cultured PBMCs, collected from culture after CMV antigen stimulation.

The CDR3 region: CASSPGTSFNEQFF. The DNA reads as follows: TGTGCCAGCAGTCCAGGGACTAGCTTCAATGAGCAGTTCTTC. This sequence uses TRBV27 and TRBJ2-1, with 9 middle bases fitting TRBD2. CDR1 MNHEY and CDR2 SMNVEV are derived from the germline V gene (reference sequence). The CDR3 spans 14 residues, from the cysteine through the phenylalanine. Here the CDR3 DNA is all that survives: 42 bases in frame from base 1. Trimming accounts for 5 bases at V and 6 bases at J, while the number of junction bases matched to no gene is 5.